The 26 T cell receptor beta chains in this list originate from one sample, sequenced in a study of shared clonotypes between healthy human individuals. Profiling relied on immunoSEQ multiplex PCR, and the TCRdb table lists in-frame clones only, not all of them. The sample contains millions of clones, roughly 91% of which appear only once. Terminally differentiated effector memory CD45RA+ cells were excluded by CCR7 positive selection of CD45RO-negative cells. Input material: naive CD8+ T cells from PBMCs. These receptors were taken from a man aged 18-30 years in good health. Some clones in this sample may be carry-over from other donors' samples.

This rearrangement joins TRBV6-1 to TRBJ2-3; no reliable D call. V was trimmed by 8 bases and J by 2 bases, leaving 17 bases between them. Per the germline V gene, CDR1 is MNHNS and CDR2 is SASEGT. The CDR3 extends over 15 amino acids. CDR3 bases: TGTGCCAGCCGGACGAAACGCATTCCCACAGATACGCAGTATTTT. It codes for CASRTKRIPTDTQYF.

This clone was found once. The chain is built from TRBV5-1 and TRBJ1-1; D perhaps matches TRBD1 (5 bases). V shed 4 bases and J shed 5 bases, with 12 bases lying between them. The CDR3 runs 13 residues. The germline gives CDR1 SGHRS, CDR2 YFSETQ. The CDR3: CASSVDMWTEAFF. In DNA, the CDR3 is TGCGCCAGCAGCGTGGACATGTGGACTGAAGCTTTCTTT.

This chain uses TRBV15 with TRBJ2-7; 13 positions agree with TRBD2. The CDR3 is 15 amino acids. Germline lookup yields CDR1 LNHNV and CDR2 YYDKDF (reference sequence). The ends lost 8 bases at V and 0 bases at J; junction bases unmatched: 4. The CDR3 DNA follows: TGTGCCACCGGGACTAGCGGGACTAGCTCCTACGAGCAGTACTTC. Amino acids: CATGTSGTSSYEQYF.

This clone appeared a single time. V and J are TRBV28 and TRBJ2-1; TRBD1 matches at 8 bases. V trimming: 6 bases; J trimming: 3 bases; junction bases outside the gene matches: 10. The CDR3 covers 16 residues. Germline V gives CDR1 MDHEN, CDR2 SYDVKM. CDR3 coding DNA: TGTGCCAGCAGGCCGTCCCGAGACAGGGGCTACAATGAGCAGTTCTTC. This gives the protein CASRPSRDRGYNEQFF.

As DNA, the CDR3 is TGTGCCAGCAGCACCGGGACTAGCTTTAGCACAGATACGCAGTATTTT. Translating it yields CASSTGTSFSTDTQYF. V is TRBV9 and J is TRBJ2-3, with 9 bases aligning to TRBD2. Germline V gives CDR1 SGDLS, CDR2 YYNGEE. The CDR3 is 16 residues long. V shed 4 bases, J shed 0 bases, and the junction held 6 bases outside the gene matches.

The CDR3 is CASSIMGDEQYF. DNA for the CDR3: TGTGCCAGTAGTATTATGGGGGACGAGCAGTACTTC. The V call is TRBV19, the J call TRBJ2-7; the D gene could be TRBD1 or TRBD2 (5 bases each). Germline V CDR1 and CDR2: LNHDA, SQIVND (reference sequence). This CDR3 is 12 amino acids long. Trimming cost V 3 bases and J 5 bases, with 8 bases left between them.

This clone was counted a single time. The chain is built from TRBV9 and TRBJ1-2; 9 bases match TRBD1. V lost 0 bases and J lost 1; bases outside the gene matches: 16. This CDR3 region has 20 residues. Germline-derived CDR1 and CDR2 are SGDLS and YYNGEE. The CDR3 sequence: CASSVVPDPGQGWYNYGYTF. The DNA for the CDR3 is TGTGCCAGCAGCGTAGTACCAGATCCGGGACAGGGATGGTATAACTATGGCTACACCTTC.

The CDR3 DNA sequence: TGTGCCAGCAGCCTTACGGGCGGAGGAGGTGAGCTGTTTTTT. It codes for CASSLTGGGGELFF. V is TRBV27 and J is TRBJ2-2, with D tentatively TRBD2 (5 bases). V lost 6 bases, J lost 11 bases, and 19 bases lay in between. The CDR3 spans 14 residues. The germline V gene has CDR1 MNHEY and CDR2 SMNVEV (reference sequence).

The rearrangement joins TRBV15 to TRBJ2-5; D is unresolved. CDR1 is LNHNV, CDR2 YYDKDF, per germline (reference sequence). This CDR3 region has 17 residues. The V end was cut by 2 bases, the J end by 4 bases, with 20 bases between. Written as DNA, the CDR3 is TGTGCCACCAGCAGACAGCGTCGAGATACTCTCCGAGAGACCCAGTACTTC. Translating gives CATSRQRRDTLRETQYF.

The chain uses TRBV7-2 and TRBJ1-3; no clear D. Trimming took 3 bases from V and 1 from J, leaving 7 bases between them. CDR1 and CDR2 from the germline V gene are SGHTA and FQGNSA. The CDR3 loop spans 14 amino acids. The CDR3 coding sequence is TGTGCCAGCAGCTTGACCAAATCTGGAAACACCATATATTTT. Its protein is CASSLTKSGNTIYF. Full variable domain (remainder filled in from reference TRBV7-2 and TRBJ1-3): GAGVSQSPSNKVTEKGKDVELRCDPISGHTALYWYRQSLGQGLEFLIYFQGNSAPDKSGLPSDRFSAERTGGSVSTLTIQRTQQEDSAVYLCASSLTKSGNTIYFGEGSWLTVV.

DNA of the CDR3: TGTGCCAGCAGCCACGGGCAGGCGGACTACGAGCAGTACTTC. This codes for CASSHGQADYEQYF. The V and J genes are TRBV6-6 and TRBJ2-7; D uncertain. V lost 6 bases and J 3 bases, leaving 15 bases between the germline ends. This CDR3 contains 14 residues. Per germline, CDR1 MNHNY and CDR2 SVGAGI (reference sequence).

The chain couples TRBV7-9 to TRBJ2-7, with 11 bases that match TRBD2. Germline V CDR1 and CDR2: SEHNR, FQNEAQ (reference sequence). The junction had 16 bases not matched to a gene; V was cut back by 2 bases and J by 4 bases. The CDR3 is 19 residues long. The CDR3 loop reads CASSLPGPDLAGGGYEQYF. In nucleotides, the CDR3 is TGTGCCAGCAGCTTACCGGGCCCGGACCTAGCGGGAGGAGGTTACGAGCAGTACTTC.

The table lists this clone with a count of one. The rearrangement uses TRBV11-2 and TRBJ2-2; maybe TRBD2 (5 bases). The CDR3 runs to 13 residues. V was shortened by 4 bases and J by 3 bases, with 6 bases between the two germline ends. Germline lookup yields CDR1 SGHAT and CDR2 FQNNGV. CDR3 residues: CASSSDYTGELFF. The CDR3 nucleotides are TGTGCCAGCAGCTCGGACTACACCGGGGAGCTGTTTTTT.

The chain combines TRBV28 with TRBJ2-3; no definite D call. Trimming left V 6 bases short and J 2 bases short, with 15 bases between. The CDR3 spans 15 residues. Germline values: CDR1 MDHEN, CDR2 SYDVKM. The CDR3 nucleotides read TGTGCCAGCAGCCTAAGACAAGCAACCACAGATACGCAGTATTTT. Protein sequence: CASSLRQATTDTQYF.

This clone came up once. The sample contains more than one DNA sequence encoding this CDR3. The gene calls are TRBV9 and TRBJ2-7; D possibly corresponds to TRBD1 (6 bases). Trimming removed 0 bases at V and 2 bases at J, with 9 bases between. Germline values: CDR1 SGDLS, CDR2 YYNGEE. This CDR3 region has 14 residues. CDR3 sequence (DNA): TGTGCCAGCAGCGTAGGCCAGGGGCCCTACGAGCAGTACTTC. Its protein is CASSVGQGPYEQYF.

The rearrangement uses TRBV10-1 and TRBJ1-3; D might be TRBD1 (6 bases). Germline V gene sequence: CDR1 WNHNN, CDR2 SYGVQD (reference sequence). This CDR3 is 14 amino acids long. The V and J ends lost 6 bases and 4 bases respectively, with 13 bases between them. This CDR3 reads CASRARDTGNTIYF. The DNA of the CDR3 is TGCGCCAGCAGGGCGCGGGACACCGGAAACACCATATATTTT.

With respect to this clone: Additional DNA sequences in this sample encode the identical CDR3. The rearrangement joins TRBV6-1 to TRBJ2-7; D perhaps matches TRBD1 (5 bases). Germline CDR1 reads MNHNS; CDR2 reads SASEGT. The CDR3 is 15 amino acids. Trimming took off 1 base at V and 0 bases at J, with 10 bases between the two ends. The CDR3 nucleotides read TGTGCCAGCAGTGAAGGGACATTCAGCTCCTACGAGCAGTACTTC. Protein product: CASSEGTFSSYEQYF.

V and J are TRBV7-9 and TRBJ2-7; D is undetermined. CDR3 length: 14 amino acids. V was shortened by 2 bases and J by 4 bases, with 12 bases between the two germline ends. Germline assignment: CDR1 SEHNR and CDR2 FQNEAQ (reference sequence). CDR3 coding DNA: TGTGCCAGCAGCTTATACGGGCGGATTTACGAGCAGTACTTC. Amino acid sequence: CASSLYGRIYEQYF.

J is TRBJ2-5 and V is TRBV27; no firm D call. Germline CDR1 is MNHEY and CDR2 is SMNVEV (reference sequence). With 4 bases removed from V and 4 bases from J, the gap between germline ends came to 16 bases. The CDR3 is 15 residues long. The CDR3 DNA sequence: TGTGCCAGCAGTTGGCAGGCTTTTTCGGGAGAGACCCAGTACTTC. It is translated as CASSWQAFSGETQYF.

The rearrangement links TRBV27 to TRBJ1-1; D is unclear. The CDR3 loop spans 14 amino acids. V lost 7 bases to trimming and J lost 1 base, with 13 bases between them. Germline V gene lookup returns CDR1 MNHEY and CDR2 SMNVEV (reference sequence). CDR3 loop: CASMREGANTEAFF. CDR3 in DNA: TGTGCCAGCATGAGGGAGGGAGCGAACACTGAAGCTTTCTTT.

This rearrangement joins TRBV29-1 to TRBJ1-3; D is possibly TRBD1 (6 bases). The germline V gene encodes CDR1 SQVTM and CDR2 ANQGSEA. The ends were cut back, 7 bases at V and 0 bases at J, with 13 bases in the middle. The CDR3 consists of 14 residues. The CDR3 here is CSADDRSSGNTIYF. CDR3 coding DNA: TGCAGCGCCGATGACAGGAGCTCTGGAAACACCATATATTTT. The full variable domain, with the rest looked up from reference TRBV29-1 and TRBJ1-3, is SAVISQKPSRDICQRGTSLTIQCQVDSQVTMMFWYRQQPGQSLTLIATANQGSEATYESGFVIDKFPISRPNLTFSTLTVSNMSPEDSSIYLCSADDRSSGNTIYFGEGSWLTVV.

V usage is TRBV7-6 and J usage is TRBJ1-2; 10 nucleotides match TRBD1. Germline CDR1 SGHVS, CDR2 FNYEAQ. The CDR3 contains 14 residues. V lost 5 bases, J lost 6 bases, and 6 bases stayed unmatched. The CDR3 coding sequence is TGTGCCAGCAGCCTCTCGGGACAGGGGAATGGCTACACCTTC. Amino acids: CASSLSGQGNGYTF.

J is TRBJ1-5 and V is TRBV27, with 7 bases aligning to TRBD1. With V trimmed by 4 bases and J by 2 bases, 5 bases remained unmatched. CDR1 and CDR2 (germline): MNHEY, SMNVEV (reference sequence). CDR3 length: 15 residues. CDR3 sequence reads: CASSSHRGRNQPQHF. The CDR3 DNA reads TGTGCCAGCAGTTCCCACAGGGGTCGCAATCAGCCCCAGCATTTT.

The CDR3: CATSRNAKRAGAYEQYF. CDR3 bases: TGTGCCACCAGCAGAAACGCAAAGCGGGCTGGTGCCTACGAGCAGTACTTC. V gene TRBV15 combines with J gene TRBJ2-7; the D gene is possibly TRBD2 (6 bases). Trimming removed 2 bases at V and 2 bases at J, with 19 bases between. The CDR3 is 17 residues long. CDR1 LNHNV and CDR2 YYDKDF come from the germline V gene (reference sequence).

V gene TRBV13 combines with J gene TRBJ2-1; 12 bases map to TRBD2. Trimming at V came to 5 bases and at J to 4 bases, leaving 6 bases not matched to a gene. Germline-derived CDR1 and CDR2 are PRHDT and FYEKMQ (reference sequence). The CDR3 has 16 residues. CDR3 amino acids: CASSPRTSGIYNEQFF. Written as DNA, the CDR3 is TGTGCCAGCAGCCCAAGGACTAGCGGGATATACAATGAGCAGTTCTTC.

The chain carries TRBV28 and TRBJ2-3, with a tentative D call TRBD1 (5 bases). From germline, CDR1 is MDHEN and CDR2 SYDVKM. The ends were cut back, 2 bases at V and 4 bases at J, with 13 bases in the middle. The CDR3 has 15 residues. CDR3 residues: CASSLLPPRADTQYF. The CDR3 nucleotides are TGTGCCAGCAGTTTACTCCCCCCCAGGGCAGATACGCAGTATTTT. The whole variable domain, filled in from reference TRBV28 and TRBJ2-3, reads DVKVTQSSRYLVKRTGEKVFLECVQDMDHENMFWYRQDPGLGLRLIYFSYDVKMKEKGDIPEGYSVSREKKERFSLILESASTNQTSMYLCASSLLPPRADTQYFGPGTRLTVL.